The 25 T cell receptor beta chains below all came from one sample that was sequenced in a study of T cells after yellow fever vaccination. TCRdb itself ran the 5' RACE reads through MiXCR, one entry per CDR3 protein. The sample carries some 670,000 distinct CDR3 sequences, around 12% recorded once. This material consisted of PBMCs, taken on the day of the yellow fever booster vaccination. The receptors shown here come from a man under 40 who received the YFV17D yellow fever vaccine.

This clonotype was detected many times. The V and J genes are TRBV9 and TRBJ2-2; TRBD1 agrees at 9 bases. CDR1 SGDLS and CDR2 YYNGEE come from the germline V gene. The CDR3 is 15 amino acids. The V gene end was trimmed by 4 bases and the J gene end by 4 bases; junction bases not matched to a gene: 5. The CDR3 nucleotides read TGTGCCAGCAGCTATACAGGGGGCAGCACCGGGGAGCTGTTTTTT. Residues: CASSYTGGSTGELFF.

The J gene is TRBJ1-2, the V gene TRBV12-3 or TRBV12-4; 7 nucleotides agree with TRBD1. The V segment lost 2 bases and the J segment 8 bases; nucleotides outside the gene matches: 5. The CDR3 is made up of 13 amino acids. CDR3 region: CASSLNRGGGYTF. CDR3 nucleotide sequence: TGTGCCAGCAGTTTAAACAGGGGAGGCGGCTACACCTTC.

This clonotype occurred a few times. The J gene is TRBJ2-7, the V gene TRBV7-8; TRBD2 matches 7 bases. V was clipped by 5 bases and J by 4 bases; unmatched bases: 11. Per the germline V gene, CDR1 is SGHVS and CDR2 is FQNEAQ. This CDR3 has 15 amino acids. The CDR3 spells CASSRGDGGEYEQYF. The CDR3 DNA reads TGTGCCAGCAGCCGGGGGGACGGAGGGGAGTACGAGCAGTACTTC.

V gene TRBV28 combines with J gene TRBJ1-1; no clear D gene. This CDR3 region has 11 residues. Trimming took off 6 bases at V and 10 bases at J, with 12 bases between the two ends. Per the germline V gene, CDR1 is MDHEN and CDR2 is SYDVKM. The CDR3 nucleotides read TGTGCCAGCAGAGTTAATTGGCGAGCTTTCTTT. Protein: CASRVNWRAFF.

In DNA, the CDR3 is TGTGCCAGCAGCTTAGGTGGCACCCCCTACGAGCAGTACTTC. Amino acid sequence: CASSLGGTPYEQYF. The rearrangement links TRBV11-2 to TRBJ2-7, with D unresolved. V gave up 1 base and J gave up 2 bases, with 9 bases separating them. The CDR3 extends over 14 amino acids. Germline CDR1 and CDR2: SGHAT and FQNNGV.

This clonotype has only a few counts. This rearrangement joins TRBV29-1 to TRBJ2-5; the D call may be TRBD1 or TRBD2 (5 bases each). The V gene's germline CDR1 is SQVTM and CDR2 ANQGSEA. V was pared by 6 bases and J by 7 bases, with 21 bases between. This CDR3 is built from 14 residues. CDR3 sequence (DNA): TGCAGCGTAGACGGGGCAGCGTCCCTAGGGACCCAGTACTTC. Residues: CSVDGAASLGTQYF.

This chain connects TRBV9 to TRBJ2-1; 10 nucleotides match TRBD2. The CDR3 contains 15 residues. Germline CDR1 and CDR2: SGDLS and YYNGEE. The junction had 6 bases not matched to a gene; V was cut back by 3 bases and J by 6 bases. CDR3 region: CASSALLAGVNEQFF. CDR3 bases: TGTGCCAGCAGCGCCCTGCTAGCGGGAGTCAATGAGCAGTTCTTC.

This clonotype appeared a few times. The gene calls are TRBV30 and TRBJ1-2; D unresolved. Trimming shortened V by 1 base and J by 6 bases, and 15 bases separated the two germline ends. This CDR3 comprises 14 residues. Germline V gene lookup returns CDR1 GTSNPN and CDR2 SVGIG (reference sequence). CDR3 sequence: CAWSGNRLVDGYTF. Written as DNA, the CDR3 is TGTGCCTGGAGTGGGAACCGTCTGGTAGATGGCTACACCTTC.

The gene calls are TRBV20-1 and TRBJ2-1, with D possibly called TRBD1 or TRBD2 (6 bases each). Germline V gene data show CDR1 as DFQATT and CDR2 as SNEGSKA (reference sequence). This CDR3 has 14 amino acids. The V gene lost 3 bases and the J gene lost 6 bases, with 15 bases spanning the gap. The CDR3, as DNA: TGCAGTGCTAGGACCGGGAGAGGGGGCAATGAGCAGTTCTTC. Its protein is CSARTGRGGNEQFF.

This clonotype was picked up many times. This chain joins TRBV15 and TRBJ1-2, with unresolved D. The germline V gene has CDR1 LNHNV and CDR2 YYDKDF (reference sequence). The V end was cut by 0 bases, the J end by 7 bases, with 12 bases between. CDR3 length: 14 amino acids. CDR3 amino acids: CATSRDTGMAGYTF. As DNA, the CDR3 is TGTGCCACCAGCAGAGATACCGGTATGGCTGGCTACACCTTC. Full variable domain (missing parts from reference TRBV15 and TRBJ1-2): DAMVIQNPRYQVTQFGKPVTLSCSQTLNHNVMYWYQQKSSQAPKLLFHYYDKDFNNEADTPDNFQSRRPNTSFCFLDIRSPGLGDTAMYLCATSRDTGMAGYTFGSGTRLTVV.

This clonotype showed up just a few times. The rearrangement links TRBV9 to TRBJ2-2; TRBD1 matches at 7 bases. In germline, CDR1 is SGDLS, CDR2 YYNGEE. This CDR3 comprises 16 residues. V gave up 4 bases and J gave up 0 bases; unmatched junction bases: 6. CDR3 in DNA: TGTGCCAGCAGCCCTCGGACAGGATCGAACACCGGGGAGCTGTTTTTT. Amino acids: CASSPRTGSNTGELFF.

The V call is TRBV28, the J call TRBJ2-1; D remains ambiguous. V lost 2 bases and J lost 10, with 9 bases in between. This CDR3 is 12 amino acids long. Germline CDR1 reads MDHEN; CDR2 reads SYDVKM. For the CDR3, the DNA is TGTGCCAGCAGTTTAGTATGGGAAGAGCAGTTCTTC. This encodes CASSLVWEEQFF.

This clonotype was picked up a small number of times. V usage is TRBV7-2 and J usage is TRBJ1-6, with a tentative D call TRBD1 (6 bases). Looked up from germline, CDR1 is SGHTA and CDR2 is FQGNSA. The CDR3 consists of 14 residues. Trimming stripped 5 bases from V and 6 bases from J, with 11 bases between. CDR3 bases: TGTGCCAGCAGCCCTGGACAGTTTAATTCACCCCTCCACTTT. Translated, it gives CASSPGQFNSPLHF. The full variable domain, in which reference TRBV7-2 and TRBJ1-6 provide the parts outside the CDR3, is GAGVSQSPSNKVTEKGKDVELRCDPISGHTALYWYRQSLGQGLEFLIYFQGNSAPDKSGLPSDRFSAERTGGSVSTLTIQRTQQEDSAVYLCASSPGQFNSPLHFGNGTRLTVT.

V gene TRBV10-3 combines with J gene TRBJ2-1; TRBD1 matches 9 bases. Germline CDR1 reads ENHRY; CDR2 reads SYGVKD. J lost 4 bases, V lost 8 bases, and 3 bases had no gene match. This CDR3 spans 13 amino acids. The CDR3 DNA follows: TGTGCCATCGGGGGGACAGGGTACAATGAGCAGTTCTTC. Translation: CAIGGTGYNEQFF.

The CDR3 DNA reads TGTGCCAGCAAAGGACAGGGGAACTATGGCTACACCTTC. Translation gives CASKGQGNYGYTF. The rearrangement uses TRBV12-3 or TRBV12-4 and TRBJ1-2; 9 nucleotides agree with TRBD1. The junction had 2 bases not matched to a gene; V was cut back by 7 bases and J by 2 bases. This CDR3 is built from 13 residues.

This chain connects TRBV7-2 to TRBJ2-7; 7 positions agree with TRBD1. Unmatched junction bases numbered 8, after V lost 3 bases and J lost 6 bases. Germline V gene lookup returns CDR1 SGHTA and CDR2 FQGNSA. The CDR3 runs to 14 residues. CDR3 in DNA: TGTGCCAGCAGCTTCCAGACAGGGACGACCGAGCAGTACTTC. It encodes CASSFQTGTTEQYF.

This clonotype came up a few times. The chain employs TRBV7-3 and TRBJ2-1; TRBD1 matches 7 bases. With V trimmed by 5 bases and J by 6 bases, 4 bases remained unmatched. Germline V gene sequence: CDR1 SGHTA, CDR2 FQGTGA. This CDR3 region has 13 residues. CDR3 DNA: TGTGCCAGCAGCACCACAGGGGTCAATGAGCAGTTCTTC. It specifies CASSTTGVNEQFF. Filled out from reference TRBV7-3 and TRBJ2-1, the complete variable domain reads GAGVSQTPSNKVTEKGKYVELRCDPISGHTALYWYRQSLGQGPEFLIYFQGTGAADDSGLPNDRFFAVRPEGSVSTLKIQRTERGDSAVYLCASSTTGVNEQFFGPGTRLTVL.

This chain connects TRBV7-2 to TRBJ2-7, with no clear D. Trimming left V 3 bases short and J 7 bases short, with 16 bases between. Germline V gene lookup returns CDR1 SGHTA and CDR2 FQGNSA. This CDR3 region has 14 residues. The CDR3 here is CASSFRASFVEQYF. The CDR3, as DNA: TGTGCCAGCAGCTTCCGAGCCTCCTTCGTAGAGCAGTACTTC.

This clonotype was seen a handful of times. The CDR3 sequence: CASSLWGQGTYEQYF. The CDR3 DNA follows: TGTGCCAGCAGTTTATGGGGACAGGGTACCTACGAGCAGTACTTC. The rearrangement links TRBV28 to TRBJ2-7, with 9 positions matching TRBD1. The ends lost 0 bases at V and 2 bases at J; junction bases unmatched: 2. From germline, CDR1 is MDHEN and CDR2 SYDVKM. The CDR3 sequence is 15 residues long.

The chain employs TRBV30 and TRBJ2-7; 7 positions match TRBD1. With V trimmed by 4 bases and J by 5 bases, 11 bases remained unmatched. The germline V gene encodes CDR1 GTSNPN and CDR2 SVGIG (reference sequence). The CDR3 extends over 14 amino acids. The CDR3 DNA follows: TGTGCCTGGACGACTGAACGACAGGGCCACGAGCAGTACTTC. Protein product: CAWTTERQGHEQYF.

V gene TRBV29-1 combines with J gene TRBJ2-7; 7 bases map to TRBD1. The CDR3 has 15 residues. From germline, CDR1 is SQVTM and CDR2 ANQGSEA. V lost 0 bases, J lost 4 bases, and 9 bases stayed unmatched. The CDR3 sequence is CSVEDPGTEDYEQYF. The CDR3 DNA is TGCAGCGTTGAAGATCCCGGGACAGAGGATTACGAGCAGTACTTC.

The V gene is TRBV14, the J gene TRBJ2-3; no clear D gene. Trimming pared 1 base from V and 4 bases from J, leaving 15 bases between. Germline V CDR1 and CDR2: SGHDN, FVKESK. CDR3 length: 16 amino acids. The CDR3 coding sequence is TGTGCCAGCAGCCAAGTCCGGTATTCCCGGGCAGATACGCAGTATTTT. Translated, it gives CASSQVRYSRADTQYF.

The CDR3 is CASSTTGLPYEQYF. For the CDR3, the DNA is TGTGCCAGCAGCACGACAGGGCTACCCTACGAGCAGTACTTC. The rearrangement uses TRBV4-2 and TRBJ2-7, with 7 nucleotides matching TRBD1. V lost 5 bases, J lost 2 bases, and 6 bases stayed unmatched. This CDR3 is built from 14 residues. Per the germline V gene, CDR1 is LGHNA and CDR2 is YNFKEQ.

The V and J genes are TRBV7-9 and TRBJ2-2, with 8 nucleotides matching TRBD1. Germline V gives CDR1 SEHNR, CDR2 FQNEAQ (reference sequence). The trim removed 1 base at V and 5 bases at J, leaving 6 bases unmatched. The CDR3 is 16 amino acids. CDR3 DNA sequence: TGTGCCAGCAGCTTAGGGTGGACAGGGCTAACCGGGGAGCTGTTTTTT. Translating it yields CASSLGWTGLTGELFF.

The chain employs TRBV28 and TRBJ2-7, with 11 bases that match TRBD1. This CDR3 has 14 amino acids. Germline CDR1 and CDR2: MDHEN and SYDVKM. J was trimmed by 2 bases and V by 7 bases; bases with no gene match: 4. The CDR3 DNA follows: TGTGCCAGCAAAGGGACAGGGGGTGCCTACGAGCAGTACTTC. Residues: CASKGTGGAYEQYF.